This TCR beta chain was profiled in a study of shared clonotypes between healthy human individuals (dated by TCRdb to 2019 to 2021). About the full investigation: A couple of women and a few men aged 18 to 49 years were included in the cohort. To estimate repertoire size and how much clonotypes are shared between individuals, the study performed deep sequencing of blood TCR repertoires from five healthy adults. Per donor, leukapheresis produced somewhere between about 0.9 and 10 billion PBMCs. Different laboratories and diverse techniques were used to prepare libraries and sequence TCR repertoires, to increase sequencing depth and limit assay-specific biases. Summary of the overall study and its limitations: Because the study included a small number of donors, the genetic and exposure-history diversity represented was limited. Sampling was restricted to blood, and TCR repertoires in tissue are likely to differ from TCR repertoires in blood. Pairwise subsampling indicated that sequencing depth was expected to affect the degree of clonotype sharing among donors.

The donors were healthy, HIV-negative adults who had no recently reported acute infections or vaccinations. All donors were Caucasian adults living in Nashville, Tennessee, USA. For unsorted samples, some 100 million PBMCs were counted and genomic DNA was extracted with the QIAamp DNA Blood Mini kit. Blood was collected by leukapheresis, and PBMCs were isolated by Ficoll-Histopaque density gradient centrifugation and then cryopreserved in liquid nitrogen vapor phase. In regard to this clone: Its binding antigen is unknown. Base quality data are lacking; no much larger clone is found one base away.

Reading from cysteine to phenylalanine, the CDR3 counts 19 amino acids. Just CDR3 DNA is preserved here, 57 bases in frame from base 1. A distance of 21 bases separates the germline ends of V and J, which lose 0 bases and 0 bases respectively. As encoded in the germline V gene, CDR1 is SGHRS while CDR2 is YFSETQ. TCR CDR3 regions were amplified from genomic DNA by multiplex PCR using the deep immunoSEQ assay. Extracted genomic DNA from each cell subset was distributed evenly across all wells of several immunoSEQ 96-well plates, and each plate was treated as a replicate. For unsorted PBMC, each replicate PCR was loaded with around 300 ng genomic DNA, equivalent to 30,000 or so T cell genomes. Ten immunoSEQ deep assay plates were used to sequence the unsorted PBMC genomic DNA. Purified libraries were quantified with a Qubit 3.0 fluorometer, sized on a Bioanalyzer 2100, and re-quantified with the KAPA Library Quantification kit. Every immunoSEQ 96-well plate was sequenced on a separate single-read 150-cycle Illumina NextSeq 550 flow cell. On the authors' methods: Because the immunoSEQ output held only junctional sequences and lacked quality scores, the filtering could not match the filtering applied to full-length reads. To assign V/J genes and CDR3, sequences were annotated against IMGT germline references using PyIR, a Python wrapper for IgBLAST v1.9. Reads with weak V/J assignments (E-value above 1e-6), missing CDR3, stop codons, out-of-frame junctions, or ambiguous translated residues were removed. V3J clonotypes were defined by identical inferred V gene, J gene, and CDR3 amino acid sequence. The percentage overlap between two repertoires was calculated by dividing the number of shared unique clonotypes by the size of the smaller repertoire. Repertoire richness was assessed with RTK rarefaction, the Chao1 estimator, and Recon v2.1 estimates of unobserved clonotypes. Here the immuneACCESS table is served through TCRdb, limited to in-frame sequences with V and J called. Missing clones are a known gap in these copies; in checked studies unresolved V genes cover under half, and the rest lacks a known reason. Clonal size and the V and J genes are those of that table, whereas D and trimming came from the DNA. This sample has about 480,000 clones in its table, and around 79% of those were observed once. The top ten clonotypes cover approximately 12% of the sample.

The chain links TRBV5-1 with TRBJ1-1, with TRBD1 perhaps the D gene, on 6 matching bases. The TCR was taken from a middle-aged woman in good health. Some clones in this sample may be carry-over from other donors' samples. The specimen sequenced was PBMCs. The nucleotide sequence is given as TGCGCCAGCAGCTTGGTTTCTCAGGGGCTGTCTGGGATGAACACTGAAGCTTTCTTT. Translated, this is CASSLVSQGLSGMNTEAFF.